This TCR beta chain comes out of a study of blood T cells in healthy people across ages. There are 11 residues in the CDR3. Trimming cost V 6 bases and J 10 bases, with 12 bases left between them. Germline V gene data show CDR1 as SGHAT and CDR2 as FQNNGV. Findings and limits, study-wide: Per million T cells, TCR beta diversity dropped roughly linearly as age increased.

With a J-beta primer mix and a sample-barcoded 5' primer, a second PCR ran 7 to 11 cycles. Via MiXCR, TCRdb re-called the 5' RACE reads, giving one row per CDR3 protein. This repertoire shows over a million distinct CDR3 sequences, 42% found once; its top ten account for roughly 7.9%. As for this clonotype: Antigen specificity is unknown.

Each sample yielded at least 5.5 micrograms of PBMC total RNA. Material: blood. The chain joins TRBV11-2 to TRBJ1-1; D is undetermined. The sequence was collected from a woman under 30 in good health. Written as DNA, the CDR3 is TGTGCCAGCAGAGACCCGGCCGGAGCTTTCTTT. This sequence encodes CASRDPAGAFF.